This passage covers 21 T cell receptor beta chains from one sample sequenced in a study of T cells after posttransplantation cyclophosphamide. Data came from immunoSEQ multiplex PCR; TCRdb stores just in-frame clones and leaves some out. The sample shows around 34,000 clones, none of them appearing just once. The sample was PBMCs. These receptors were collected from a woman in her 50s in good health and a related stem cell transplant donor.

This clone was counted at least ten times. This chain's CDR3 is CASSLEGTSGYNEQFF. CDR3 nucleotides: TGTGCCAGCAGCTTAGAGGGGACTAGCGGCTACAATGAGCAGTTCTTC. The J gene is TRBJ2-1, the V gene TRBV7-9; 11 positions match TRBD2. The germline CDR1 and CDR2 sequences are SEHNR and FQNEAQ (reference sequence). J lost 3 bases, V lost 1 base, and 2 bases had no gene match. This CDR3 spans 16 amino acids. The full variable domain, in which reference TRBV7-9 and TRBJ2-1 provide the parts outside the CDR3, is DTGVSQNPRHKITKRGQNVTFRCDPISEHNRLYWYRQTLGQGPEFLTYFQNEAQLEKSRLLSDRFSAERPKGSFSTLEIQRTEQGDSAMYLCASSLEGTSGYNEQFFGPGTRLTVL.

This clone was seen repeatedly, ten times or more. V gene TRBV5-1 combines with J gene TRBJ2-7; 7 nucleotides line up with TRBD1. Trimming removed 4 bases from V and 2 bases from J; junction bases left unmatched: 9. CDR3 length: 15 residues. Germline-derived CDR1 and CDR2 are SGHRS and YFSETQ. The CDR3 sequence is CASSLALDRAYEQYF. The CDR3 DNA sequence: TGCGCCAGCAGCCTGGCTCTTGACAGGGCCTACGAGCAGTACTTC.

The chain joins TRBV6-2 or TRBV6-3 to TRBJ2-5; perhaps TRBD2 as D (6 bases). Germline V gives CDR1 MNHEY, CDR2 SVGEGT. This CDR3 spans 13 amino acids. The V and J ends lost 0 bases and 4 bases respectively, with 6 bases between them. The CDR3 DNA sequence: TGTGCCAGCAGTTACTCGGGGGGAGAGACCCAGTACTTC. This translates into CASSYSGGETQYF.

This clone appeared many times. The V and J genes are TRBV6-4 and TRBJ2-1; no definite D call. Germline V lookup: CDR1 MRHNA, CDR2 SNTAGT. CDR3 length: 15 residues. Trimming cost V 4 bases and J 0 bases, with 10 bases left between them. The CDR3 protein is CASSGSHGSYNEQFF. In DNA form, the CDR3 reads TGTGCCAGCAGTGGATCCCACGGCTCCTACAATGAGCAGTTCTTC.

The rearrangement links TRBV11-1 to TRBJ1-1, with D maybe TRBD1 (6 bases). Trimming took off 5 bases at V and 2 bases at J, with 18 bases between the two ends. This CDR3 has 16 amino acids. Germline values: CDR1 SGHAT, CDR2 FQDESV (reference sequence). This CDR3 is CASSQTPGQVNTEAFF. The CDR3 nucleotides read TGTGCCAGCAGCCAGACCCCGGGACAAGTTAACACTGAAGCTTTCTTT.

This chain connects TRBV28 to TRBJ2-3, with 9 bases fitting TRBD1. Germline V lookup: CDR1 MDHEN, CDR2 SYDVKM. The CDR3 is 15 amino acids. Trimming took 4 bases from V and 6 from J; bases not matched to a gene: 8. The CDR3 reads CASSSPGQGRDTQYF. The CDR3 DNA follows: TGTGCCAGCAGTTCGCCGGGACAGGGTCGGGATACGCAGTATTTT.

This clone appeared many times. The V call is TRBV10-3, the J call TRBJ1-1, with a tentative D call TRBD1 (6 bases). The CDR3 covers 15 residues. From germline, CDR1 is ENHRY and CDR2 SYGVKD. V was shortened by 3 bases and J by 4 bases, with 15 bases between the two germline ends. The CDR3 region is CAISESVRGFTEAFF. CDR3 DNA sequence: TGTGCCATCAGTGAAAGTGTAAGGGGGTTCACTGAAGCTTTCTTT.

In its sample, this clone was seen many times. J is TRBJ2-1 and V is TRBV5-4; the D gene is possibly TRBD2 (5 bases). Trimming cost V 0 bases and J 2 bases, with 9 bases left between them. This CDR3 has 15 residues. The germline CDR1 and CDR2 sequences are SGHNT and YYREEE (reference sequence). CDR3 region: CASSLEVSAYNEQFF. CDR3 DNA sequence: TGTGCCAGCAGCTTGGAAGTTAGCGCCTACAATGAGCAGTTCTTC.

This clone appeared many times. For the CDR3, the DNA is TGTGCCAGCAGCTTAGGAGGGACAGGGCCCACTGAAGCTTTCTTT. Translation gives CASSLGGTGPTEAFF. This sequence joins TRBV11-3 and TRBJ1-1; 9 bases align to TRBD1. CDR1 and CDR2 from the germline V gene are SGHNT and YENEEA. The CDR3 spans 15 residues. Trimming removed 1 base from V and 4 bases from J; junction bases left unmatched: 4. The entire variable domain, with the rest obtained from reference TRBV11-3 and TRBJ1-1, is as follows: EAGVVQSPRYKIIEKKQPVAFWCNPISGHNTLYWYLQNLGQGPELLIRYENEEAVDDSQLPKDRFSAERLKGVDSTLKIQPAELGDSAVYLCASSLGGTGPTEAFFGQGTRLTVV.

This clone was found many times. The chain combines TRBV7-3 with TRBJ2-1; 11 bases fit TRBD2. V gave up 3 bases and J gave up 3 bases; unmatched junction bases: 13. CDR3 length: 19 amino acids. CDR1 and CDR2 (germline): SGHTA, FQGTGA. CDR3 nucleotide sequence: TGTGCCAGCAGCTTTACTAGCGGGAGTTTGGGTGGGGGCTACAATGAGCAGTTCTTC. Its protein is CASSFTSGSLGGGYNEQFF.

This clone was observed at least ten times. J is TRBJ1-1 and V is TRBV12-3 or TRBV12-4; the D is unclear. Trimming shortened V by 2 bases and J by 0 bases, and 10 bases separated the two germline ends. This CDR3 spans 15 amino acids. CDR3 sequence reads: CASSLLTVLNTEAFF. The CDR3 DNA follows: TGTGCCAGCAGTTTACTTACAGTCCTGAACACTGAAGCTTTCTTT.

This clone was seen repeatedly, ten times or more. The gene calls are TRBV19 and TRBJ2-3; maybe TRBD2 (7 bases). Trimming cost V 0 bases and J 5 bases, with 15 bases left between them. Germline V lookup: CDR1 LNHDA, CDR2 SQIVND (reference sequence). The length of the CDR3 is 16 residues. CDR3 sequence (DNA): TGTGCCAGTAGTATAGATTCAAACAGGGAGGGAGATACGCAGTATTTT. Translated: CASSIDSNREGDTQYF.

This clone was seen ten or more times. The CDR3 spells CASSLWGLSYNEQFF. In DNA, the CDR3 is TGTGCCAGCAGCCTCTGGGGACTCTCCTACAATGAGCAGTTCTTC. J is TRBJ2-1 and V is TRBV11-2; a possible D gene is TRBD2 (6 bases). Germline CDR1 reads SGHAT; CDR2 reads FQNNGV. Trimming pared 5 bases from V and 0 bases from J, leaving 11 bases between. The CDR3 length is 15 residues.

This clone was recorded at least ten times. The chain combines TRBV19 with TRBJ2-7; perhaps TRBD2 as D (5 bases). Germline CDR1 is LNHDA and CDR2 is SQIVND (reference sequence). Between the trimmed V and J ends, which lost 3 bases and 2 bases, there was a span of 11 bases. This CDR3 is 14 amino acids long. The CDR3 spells CASSIEGPPYEQYF. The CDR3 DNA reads TGTGCCAGTAGTATCGAGGGCCCTCCCTACGAGCAGTACTTC.

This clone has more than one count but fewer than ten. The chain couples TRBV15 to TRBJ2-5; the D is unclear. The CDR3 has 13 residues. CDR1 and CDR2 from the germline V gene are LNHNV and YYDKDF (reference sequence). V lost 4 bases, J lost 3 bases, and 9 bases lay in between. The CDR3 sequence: CATSMHSKETQYF. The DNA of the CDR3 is TGTGCCACCAGCATGCACAGTAAAGAGACCCAGTACTTC.

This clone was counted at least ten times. The CDR3 loop is CASSLESRGSNTGELFF. The CDR3 DNA reads as TGCGCCAGCAGCTTGGAATCACGGGGATCCAACACCGGGGAGCTGTTTTTT. The chain is built from TRBV5-1 and TRBJ2-2, with TRBD2 as a possible D gene (5 bases). The CDR3 has 17 residues. Trimming pared 0 bases from V and 2 bases from J, leaving 14 bases between. Germline lookup yields CDR1 SGHRS and CDR2 YFSETQ. The full variable domain, its missing parts supplied by reference TRBV5-1 and TRBJ2-2, is KAGVTQTPRYLIKTRGQQVTLSCSPISGHRSVSWYQQTPGQGLQFLFEYFSETQRNKGNFPGRFSGRQFSNSRSEMNVSTLELGDSALYLCASSLESRGSNTGELFFGEGSRLTVL.

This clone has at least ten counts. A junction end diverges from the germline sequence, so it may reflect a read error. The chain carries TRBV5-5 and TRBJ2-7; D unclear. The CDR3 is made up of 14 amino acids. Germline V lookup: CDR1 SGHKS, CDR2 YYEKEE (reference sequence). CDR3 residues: CASSPRQGSHEQYF. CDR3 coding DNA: TGTGCCAGCAGCCCCCGACAAGGCTCCCACGAGCAGTACTTC.

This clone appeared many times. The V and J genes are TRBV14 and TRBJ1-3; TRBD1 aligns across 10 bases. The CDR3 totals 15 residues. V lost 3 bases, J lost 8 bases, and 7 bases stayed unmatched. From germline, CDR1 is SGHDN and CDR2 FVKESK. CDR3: CASSHRQGARYTIYF. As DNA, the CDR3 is TGTGCCAGCAGCCATCGACAGGGGGCTCGGTACACCATATATTTT.

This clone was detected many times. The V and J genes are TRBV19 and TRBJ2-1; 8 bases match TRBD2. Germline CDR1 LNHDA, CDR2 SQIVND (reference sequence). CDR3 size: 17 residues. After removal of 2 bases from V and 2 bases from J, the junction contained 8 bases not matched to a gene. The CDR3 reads CASSIRGGRGAYNEQFF. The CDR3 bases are TGTGCCAGTAGTATACGCGGGGGGAGGGGAGCCTACAATGAGCAGTTCTTC.

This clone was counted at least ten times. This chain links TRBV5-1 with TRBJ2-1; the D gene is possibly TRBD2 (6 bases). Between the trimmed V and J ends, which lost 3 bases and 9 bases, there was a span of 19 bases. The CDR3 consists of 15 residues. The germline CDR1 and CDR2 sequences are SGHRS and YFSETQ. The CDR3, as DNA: TGCGCCAGCAGCTGGGGGGTGGTCGGGGCGGCTGAGCAGTTCTTC. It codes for CASSWGVVGAAEQFF.

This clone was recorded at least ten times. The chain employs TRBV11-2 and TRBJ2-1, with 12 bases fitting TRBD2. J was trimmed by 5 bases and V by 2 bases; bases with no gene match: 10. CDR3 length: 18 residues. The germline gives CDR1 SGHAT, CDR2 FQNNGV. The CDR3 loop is CASSLPSLAGGGDNEQFF. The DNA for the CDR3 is TGTGCCAGCAGCTTACCATCTCTAGCGGGAGGGGGAGACAATGAGCAGTTCTTC.